This T cell receptor (beta chain) originates from a study of blood T cell repertoires in COVID-19. Study-level background: Donors in the United States, Italy and Spain gave samples during acute or convalescent COVID-19. From T cells, B-cell-depleted T cells, or PBMCs came the material, which was cDNA or gDNA.

Original analysis: Nucleated cell number was recorded as an estimate derived from reference gene primer amplification. Produced via immunoSEQ multiplex PCR; TCRdb's table is partial and in-frame only. That table furnishes V, J and clone size, whereas the DNA furnished D and trimming. The profile covers over 130,000 clones, with roughly 80% appearing a single time and more than 2% taken by the ten largest. The CDR3 contains 16 residues. Germline V gene data show CDR1 as SGHRS and CDR2 as YFSETQ. Unmatched junction bases numbered 6, after V lost 0 bases and J lost 5 bases. The sequence derives from a man in his sixties or seventies with acute or convalescent COVID-19. The chain employs TRBV5-1 and TRBJ2-2, with 8 bases fitting TRBD2. Specimen: peripheral blood. CDR3 DNA: TGCGCCAGCAGCTTGGACCTAGCGGGTGTGACCGGGGAGCTGTTTTTT. Translation gives CASSLDLAGVTGELFF. The full variable domain, with the rest looked up from reference TRBV5-1 and TRBJ2-2, is KAGVTQTPRYLIKTRGQQVTLSCSPISGHRSVSWYQQTPGQGLQFLFEYFSETQRNKGNFPGRFSGRQFSNSRSEMNVSTLELGDSALYLCASSLDLAGVTGELFFGEGSRLTVL.